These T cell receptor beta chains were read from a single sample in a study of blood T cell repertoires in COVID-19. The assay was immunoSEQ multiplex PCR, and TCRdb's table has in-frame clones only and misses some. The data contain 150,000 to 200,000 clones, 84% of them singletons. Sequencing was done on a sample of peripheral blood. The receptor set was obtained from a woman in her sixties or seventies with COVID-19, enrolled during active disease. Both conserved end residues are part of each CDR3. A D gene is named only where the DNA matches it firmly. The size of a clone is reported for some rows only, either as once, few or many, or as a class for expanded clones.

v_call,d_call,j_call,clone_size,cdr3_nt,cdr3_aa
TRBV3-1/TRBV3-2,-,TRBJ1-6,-,TGTGCCAGCAGCTCAGGGGAGGGATTTACCTTACCCCTCCACTTT,CASSSGEGFTLPLHF
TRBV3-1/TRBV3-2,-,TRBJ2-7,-,TGTGCCAGCAGCCAAGGAGGCCTCGAGCAGTACTTC,CASSQGGLEQYF
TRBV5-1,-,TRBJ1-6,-,TGCGCCAGCAGCTTGGGTATAGCCCTGAGCTCCTATAATTCACCCCTCCACTTT,CASSLGIALSSYNSPLHF
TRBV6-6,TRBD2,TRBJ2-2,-,TGTGCCAGCACCCTAACGGGAGGGACCGGGGAGCTGTTTTTT,CASTLTGGTGELFF
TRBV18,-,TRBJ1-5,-,TGTGCCAGCTCAGTACGTCAGGCTCAGCCCCAGCATTTT,CASSVRQAQPQHF
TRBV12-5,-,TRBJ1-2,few,TGTGCTAGTGGCCTACAGACCTCCTTAACCTTC,CASGLQTSLTF
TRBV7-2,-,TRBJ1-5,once,TGTGCCAGCAGCGCTCGACACCTTTATAGCAATCAGCCCCAGCATTTT,CASSARHLYSNQPQHF
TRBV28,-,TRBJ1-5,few,TGTGCCACTACCAACAATCAGCCCCAGCATTTT,CATTNNQPQHF
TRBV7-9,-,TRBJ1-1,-,TGTGCCAGCAGCTTATCGGAGACTGAAGCTTTCTTT,CASSLSETEAFF
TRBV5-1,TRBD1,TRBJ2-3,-,TGCGCCAGCAGCCCCGGGGGACAGGGGAGGGCAGATACGCAGTATTTT,CASSPGGQGRADTQYF
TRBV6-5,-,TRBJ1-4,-,TGTGCCAGCAGTTACGCGGGAGCAACTAATGAAAAACTGTTTTTT,CASSYAGATNEKLFF
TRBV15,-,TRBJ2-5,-,TGTGCCACCAGCAGAGGCACAGGGCCGGAGACCCAGTACTTC,CATSRGTGPETQYF
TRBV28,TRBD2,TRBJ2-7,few,TGTGCCACCCTTCTTAGCGGGAGAAACGAGCAGTACTTC,CATLLSGRNEQYF
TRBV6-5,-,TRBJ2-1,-,TGTGCCAGCAGGCCAGAGGGAACGTTTGGGAATGAGCAGTTCTTC,CASRPEGTFGNEQFF
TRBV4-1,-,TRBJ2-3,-,TGCGCCAGCAGCCAAGTGGGGCAAACAGATACGCAGTATTTT,CASSQVGQTDTQYF
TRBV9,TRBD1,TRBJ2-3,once,TGTGCCAGCAGCGTCCGGGACAGGGGGATGACAGATACGCAGTATTTT,CASSVRDRGMTDTQYF
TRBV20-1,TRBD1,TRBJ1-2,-,TGCAGTGCTAGTACACAGGGGGTGAATGTCTATGGCTACACCTTC,CSASTQGVNVYGYTF
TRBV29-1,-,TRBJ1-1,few,TGCAGCGTTGCGGGTAGCACTGAAGCTTTCTTT,CSVAGSTEAFF
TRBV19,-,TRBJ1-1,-,TGTGCCAGTAGTGCCGCGGGACCCGGTTGGACTGAAGCTTTCTTT,CASSAAGPGWTEAFF
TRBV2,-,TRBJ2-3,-,TGTGCCAGCAGGGGATGGGGCGGACCAACAGATACGCAGTATTTT,CASRGWGGPTDTQYF
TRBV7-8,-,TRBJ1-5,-,TGTGCCAGCAGCTCCCGCCAGTCCAGGGCTGGGGGCAATCAGCCCCAGCATTTT,CASSSRQSRAGGNQPQHF
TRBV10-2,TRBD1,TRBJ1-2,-,TGCGCCAGCAGTGAGGACAGGGACCTCTATGGCTACACCTTC,CASSEDRDLYGYTF
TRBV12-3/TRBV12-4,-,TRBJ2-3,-,TGTGCCAGCAGAAGCGGATTCACAGATACGCAGTATTTT,CASRSGFTDTQYF
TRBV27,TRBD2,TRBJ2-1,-,TGTGCCAGCAGGGGACTAGCGGGGCGTAATGAGCAGTTCTTC,CASRGLAGRNEQFF
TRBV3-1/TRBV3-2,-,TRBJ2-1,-,TGTGCCAGCAGCCCCCCCGCACCGTACAGGGCCCAGTTCTTC,CASSPPAPYRAQFF
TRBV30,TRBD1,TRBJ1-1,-,TGTGCCTGGAGTGGGCGGACAGGGGGCCGGACTGAAGCTTTCTTT,CAWSGRTGGRTEAFF
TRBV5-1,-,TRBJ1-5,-,TGCGCCAGCAGCTTGTCTGGAGACGAAGGACAGCCCCAGCATTTT,CASSLSGDEGQPQHF